This TCR beta chain originates from a study of post-analysis software for immune sequencing data. Study-wide findings and caveats: Four to six TRBV segments, including TRBV5-6, TRBV5-1 and TRBV20-1, were more frequent in patients than controls. A significant reduction in normalized Chao1 diversity was observed in multiple sclerosis patients versus controls.

Unique-molecular-identifier-tagged TCR beta cDNA libraries were used. TCRdb reprocessed the PCR reads with MiXCR, giving one entry per CDR3 protein. The sample lists approximately 730,000 distinct CDR3 sequences, 35% to 55% seen once, with approximately 5% in the top ten. The germline gives CDR1 SNHLY, CDR2 FYNNEI. With V trimmed by 1 base and J by 8 bases, 1 base remained unmatched. The CDR3 covers 14 residues. Points on this clonotype: The antigen remains unidentified.

The clonotype originates from a girl under 18 with multiple sclerosis. The material sequenced was blood. This chain connects TRBV2 to TRBJ2-5; 13 nucleotides agree with TRBD2. The CDR3 sequence: CASSEGTSGRTQYF. CDR3 nucleotides: TGTGCCAGCAGTGAAGGGACTAGCGGGAGAACCCAGTACTTC.